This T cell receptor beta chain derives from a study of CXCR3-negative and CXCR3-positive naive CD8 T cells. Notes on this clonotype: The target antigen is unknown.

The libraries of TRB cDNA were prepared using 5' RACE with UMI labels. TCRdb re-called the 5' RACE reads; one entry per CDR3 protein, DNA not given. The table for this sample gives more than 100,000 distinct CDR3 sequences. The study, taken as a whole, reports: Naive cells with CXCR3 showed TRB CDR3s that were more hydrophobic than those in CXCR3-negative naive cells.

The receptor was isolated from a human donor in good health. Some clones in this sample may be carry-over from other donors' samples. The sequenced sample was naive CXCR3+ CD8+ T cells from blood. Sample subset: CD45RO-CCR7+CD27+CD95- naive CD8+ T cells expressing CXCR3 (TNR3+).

CDR3 residues: CAGDRANNEQFF. The chain has TRBV7-9 and TRBJ2-1; the D gene TCRdb calls, TRBD1, cannot be checked with no DNA. The germline gives CDR1 SEHNR, CDR2 FQNEAQ (reference sequence). There are 12 residues in the CDR3. Supplemented by reference TRBV7-9 and TRBJ2-1, the full variable domain reads DTGVSQNPRHKITKRGQNVTFRCDPISEHNRLYWYRQTLGQGPEFLTYFQNEAQLEKSRLLSDRFSAERPKGSFSTLEIQRTEQGDSAMYLCAGDRANNEQFFGPGTRLTVL.